This entry lists 13 T cell receptor beta chains sequenced from one sample in a study of blood T cell repertoires in COVID-19. TCRdb's table, derived via immunoSEQ multiplex PCR, lists solely in-frame clones and lacks some. The table shows some 110,000 clones, with about 88% occurring only once. The specimen was peripheral blood. The receptors stem from a man aged 40-49 years with acute or convalescent COVID-19.

In the case of this clone: The junction does not match germline at one end; this may be a read error. J is TRBJ2-7 and V is TRBV6-1; possibly TRBD1 for D (6 bases). The length of the CDR3 is 11 residues. CDR1 and CDR2 (germline): MNHNS, SASEGT. The chain's CDR3 is CASRARDNPAF. CDR3 coding DNA: TGTGCCAGCAGAGCAAGGGACAACCCCGCCTTC.

The chain recombines TRBV21-1 with TRBJ2-7; no check of the table's D call, TRBD1, against the DNA was made. TRBV21-1 corresponds to a pseudogene. The CDR3 has 17 residues. CDR3 in amino acids: CASSKKPGTGGFYEQYF. The CDR3 coding sequence is TGTGCCAGCAGCAAAAAGCCCGGGACAGGGGGATTCTACGAGCAGTACTTC.

The chain is built from TRBV25-1 and TRBJ1-5, with D perhaps matching TRBD1 (5 bases). CDR3 length: 16 amino acids. Germline V gene data show CDR1 as MGHDK and CDR2 as SYGVNS. The germline V and J ends were trimmed by 7 bases and 1 base, with 17 bases remaining between them. CDR3 DNA: TGTGCCAGCACTCGATTTAACCCAGGGAGCAATCAGCCCCAGCATTTT. It yields the protein CASTRFNPGSNQPQHF. The full variable domain, its missing parts supplied by reference TRBV25-1 and TRBJ1-5, is EADIYQTPRYLVIGTGKKITLECSQTMGHDKMYWYQQDPGMELHLIHYSYGVNSTEKGDLSSESTVSRIRTEHFPLTLESARPSHTSQYLCASTRFNPGSNQPQHFGDGTRLSIL.

The chain is built from TRBV2 and TRBJ1-6; TRBD1 agrees at 8 bases. Unmatched junction bases numbered 5, after V lost 6 bases and J lost 7 bases. Germline V CDR1 and CDR2: SNHLY, FYNNEI. The CDR3 loop spans 14 amino acids. The CDR3 nucleotides read TGTGCCAGCAGGGCCGGGACAGGAAATTCACCCCTCCACTTT. The encoded protein is CASRAGTGNSPLHF. The whole variable domain, filled in from reference TRBV2 and TRBJ1-6, reads EPEVTQTPSHQVTQMGQEVILRCVPISNHLYFYWYRQILGQKVEFLVSFYNNEISEKSEIFDDQFSVERPDGSNFTLKIRSTKLEDSAMYFCASRAGTGNSPLHFGNGTRLTVT.

V and J are TRBV2 and TRBJ2-3; a weak D match, TRBD2 (6 bases). The CDR3 totals 13 residues. With 6 bases removed from V and 4 bases from J, the gap between germline ends came to 11 bases. Germline loops: CDR1 SNHLY, CDR2 FYNNEI. The CDR3 DNA reads TGTGCCAGCAGCCCGGGACTCCCAGATACGCAGTATTTT. Translation gives CASSPGLPDTQYF.

This clone was detected once. V usage is TRBV6-2 or TRBV6-3 and J usage is TRBJ2-3; TRBD2 matches at 8 bases. The J segment lost 5 bases and the V segment lost 7 bases, leaving 11 bases of the junction unmatched. The CDR3 covers 15 residues. Germline values: CDR1 MNHEY, CDR2 SVGEGT. The CDR3 here is CASTPGGGGRDTQYF. The CDR3 DNA follows: TGTGCCAGCACCCCGGGAGGGGGGGGGAGAGATACGCAGTATTTT.

The chain combines TRBV6-6 with TRBJ1-3; maybe TRBD1 (5 bases). Between the trimmed V and J ends, which lost 6 bases and 4 bases, there was a span of 13 bases. Per germline, CDR1 MNHNY and CDR2 SVGAGI (reference sequence). The CDR3 is made up of 14 amino acids. This chain's CDR3 is CASRPTAKGNTIYF. DNA of the CDR3: TGTGCCAGCAGGCCGACAGCCAAGGGAAACACCATATATTTT.

There are a few counts of this clone. This sequence joins TRBV10-3 and TRBJ1-2; possibly TRBD1 for D (6 bases). The V and J ends lost 4 bases and 5 bases respectively, with 14 bases between them. Per the germline V gene, CDR1 is ENHRY and CDR2 is SYGVKD. This CDR3 spans 14 amino acids. In DNA form, the CDR3 reads TGTGCCATCAGTGGGGATGGCAGGGGATATGGCTACACCTTC. Amino acid sequence: CAISGDGRGYGYTF.

In this sample, this clone is medium-sized (0.01 to 0.1%). The chain couples TRBV4-1 to TRBJ1-5; a weak D match, TRBD1 (5 bases). From germline, CDR1 is MGHRA and CDR2 YSYEKL. V gave up 1 base and J gave up 2 bases, with 12 bases separating them. This CDR3 comprises 16 residues. The CDR3 protein is CASSQGQGRRNQPQHF. DNA for the CDR3: TGCGCCAGCAGCCAAGGGCAGGGTAGGCGCAATCAGCCCCAGCATTTT.

V gene TRBV7-9 combines with J gene TRBJ2-7, with 8 bases identical to TRBD2. Germline CDR1 SEHNR, CDR2 FQNEAQ (reference sequence). Trimming cost V 2 bases and J 0 bases; bases outside gene matches: 12. The CDR3 runs to 18 residues. In DNA, the CDR3 is TGTGCCAGCAGCTTATATATTGGGGAGCGGGAGTCCTCCTACGAGCAGTACTTC. Amino acids: CASSLYIGERESSYEQYF.

The chain recombines TRBV19 with TRBJ1-1; D is undetermined. Germline CDR1 is LNHDA and CDR2 is SQIVND (reference sequence). V gave up 5 bases and J gave up 0 bases, with 13 bases separating them. The CDR3 consists of 15 residues. CDR3 nucleotide sequence: TGTGCCAGTAGTCCACAGACGGCTTTGAACACTGAAGCTTTCTTT. As protein: CASSPQTALNTEAFF.

The chain uses TRBV18 and TRBJ1-5; maybe TRBD1 (6 bases). The CDR3 spans 14 residues. CDR1 is KGHSH and CDR2 is LQKENI in the germline V gene. Trimming shortened V by 2 bases and J by 5 bases, and 10 bases separated the two germline ends. The CDR3 spells CASSPSGVHQPQHF. CDR3 in DNA: TGTGCCAGCTCACCATCAGGGGTCCATCAGCCCCAGCATTTT.

The chain combines TRBV19 with TRBJ1-5, with TRBD1 matching 8 bases. The CDR3 covers 17 residues. Germline V gene lookup returns CDR1 LNHDA and CDR2 SQIVND (reference sequence). J was trimmed by 5 bases and V by 3 bases; bases with no gene match: 12. Here the CDR3 reads CASSIRQGAIQDQPQHF. CDR3 coding DNA: TGTGCCAGTAGTATTAGGCAGGGGGCGATCCAAGATCAGCCCCAGCATTTT. Together with reference TRBV19 and TRBJ1-5, the CDR3 gives the full variable domain: DGGITQSPKYLFRKEGQNVTLSCEQNLNHDAMYWYRQDPGQGLRLIYYSQIVNDFQKGDIAEGYSVSREKKESFPLTVTSAQKNPTAFYLCASSIRQGAIQDQPQHFGDGTRLSIL.